This T cell receptor beta chain originates from a study of cytomegalovirus exposure and HLA in healthy donors (TCRdb year 2017). Regarding the research as a whole: An earlier analysis of 587 of the donors reported 250 to 300 Gb of sequence data and about 120 million unique TCR beta sequences obtained from approximately 180 million T cells. Class I and class II HLA loci were covered by the typing at four-digit resolution. The study used immunosequencing to profile the T cell repertoires of about 670 subjects and linked those repertoires to cytomegalovirus serostatus. A few DR-DQ haplotypes were handled as single units for association and clustering because linkage in the cohort was strong. An earlier analysis of 500 to 750 of the donors applied high-throughput TCR beta sequencing to assess whether each TCR beta V gene segment acted as functional or pseudogenic. Donor age, sex, ethnicity and CMV serostatus were compiled together with the repertoire data. On average, around 230,000 unique TCR beta nucleotide sequences were sequenced per donor among some 430 genotyped donors of the cohort, with roughly 18% of those sequences being non-productive. An early release that covered approximately 600 HLA-typed donors contained approximately 300 gigabases of sequencing data and tens of millions of unique TCR sequences. In the later analysis, no new phenotypic data were used to find candidate immune exposures; instead, reliance was placed on TCR beta sequences and their occurrence across donors. Among the roughly 370 genotyped donors, about 85% belonged to the genetic ancestry cluster associated with self-reported Caucasian donors. All discovery cohort repertoires had been generated using a single sequencing platform. In a later analysis, previously published TCR beta repertoires from 600 to 850 donors were re-analyzed and high-resolution HLA genotyping was added so that TCR occurrence patterns could be studied. The aim of the study was to test whether cataloging public T cell receptors could identify signatures of past pathogen exposure. To predict cytomegalovirus infection status, the study combined high-throughput TCR immunosequencing, statistical association of individual TCRs with disease status, and machine learning. In addition to the first cohort of 666 subjects, a separate validation cohort of 120 different subjects was used. A later genetic analysis used genome-wide SNP genotypes for 398 of the 666 donors, treating that subset as a discovery cohort. The number of typed donors differed by locus: about 620-630 for A, B, C, DRB1 and DQB1; 522 for DQA1; 606 for DPA1; and about 450 for DPB1. Overall study outcomes, separate from this receptor: The classifier was reported to diagnose cytomegalovirus status with high specificity and sensitivity in both the original cohort and the validation cohort. In this cohort, only TCR beta chains were sequenced, and detectable features were limited by the absence of alpha or paired-chain data. A later genetic analysis reported fewer N-insertions in productive TCRs among donors in an Asian-associated ancestry cluster than the 666-donor mean. Some IMGT-functional V segments, including TRBV6-2 and TRBV6-3, could not be told apart with the 87-base-pair reads, so those segments were excluded. In a later analysis, HLA-associated TCR beta chains were found to be more clonally expanded and to have lower generation probabilities than equally common non-associated chains. Specific HLA alleles were associated with 15,000 to 20,000 TCR beta sequences at a false discovery rate of 0.05 in a later analysis. Strong co-occurrence of HLA alleles, especially DR and DQ, made assigning TCR associations to individual alleles difficult. Because HLA typing was unavailable for some donors at each locus, only the typed subset was used in association tests. A further reported finding was that TCR beta sequences accurately predicted the HLA-A and HLA-B alleles for most subjects in the first cohort. An association between a missense DCLRE1C variant and V-gene and J-gene trimming of TCR beta chains was found in a later genetic analysis and replicated in an independent cohort. Because counts were too low, fewer than 20 rarely observed V segments, including chromosome 9 orphons, were excluded from the earlier analysis of 587 of the donors. Sequencing depth was assumed to be roughly uniform across donors in the presence/absence analyses, though that assumption may not hold. Linkage disequilibrium might explain the correlated functional status among segregating V segments, but an unknown experimental factor could not be excluded. The only immune exposure information available for the cohort was CMV serostatus. In vitro tests confirmed that a few of the cytomegalovirus-associated TCR beta chains recognize cytomegalovirus antigens. Most TCR sequences were observed very rarely across donors, whereas some public TCRs were present in many individuals. Most CMV-associated TCR beta chains appeared to be HLA-restricted in a later analysis, and the HLA associations seemed to be driven largely by CMV exposure. The study gave a list of roughly 150 TCR beta chains associated with cytomegalovirus. In an earlier analysis of 587 of the donors, most TCR beta V segments were observed in productive rearrangements about 87% or about 30% of the time, broadly matching IMGT annotations. A cluster of highly shared sequence variants was judged likely to represent a technical artifact of the sequencing pipeline. According to a later analysis, TCR association rates differed among HLA loci, with DRB1 alleles showing the most associated TCRs and HLA-C alleles showing the fewest. According to the authors, the approach could potentially be generalized to other disease states and immunological phenotypes. A later analysis reported that several top co-occurrence clusters appeared linked to parvovirus B19, influenza, CMV and Epstein-Barr virus.

Regarding this clone: This receptor's antigen is unknown. No much larger clone is present one base from it, and per-base qualities are unavailable.

In total, 666 healthy bone marrow donors made up the cohort. At the time of sampling, every cohort member was nominally healthy, though immune exposures that went unrecorded were likely present. The donor was CMV seropositive and belonged to the group of around 300 seropositive cohort members. Every donor gave a peripheral blood sample, and the peripheral blood mononuclear cells from that sample were used for TCR beta sequencing. The Qiagen DNeasy Blood Extraction Kit was used to extract genomic DNA from the blood cell samples. The protocol used for the library was the immunoSEQ multiplex PCR assay. For the multiplex PCR, a mixture combining 60 forward primers for TCR Vbeta segments and 13 reverse primers for TCR Jbeta segments was used. Amplification of the CDR3 region of rearranged TCR beta genes was performed with a multiplex PCR assay on genomic DNA. On the Illumina HiSeq System, the amplified TCR beta libraries were sequenced as 87-base-pair reads. The study's processing was this. In a later analysis, around 80 million unique TCR beta chains were counted across the approximately 620 repertoires, and roughly 10 million of these chains were shared by at least two donors. A nearest-neighbor algorithm error-corrected the raw reads and collapsed the reads into unique sequences, merging closely related sequences to remove PCR and sequencing errors. Alignment of CDR3 sequences to IMGT reference sequences was used to assign V, D and J gene segments. For a sequence to be retained, a match of at least six nucleotides was required to both a V gene segment and a J gene segment. A rearrangement was called productive if the CDR3 had no stop codons and remained in frame with V and J, and every other rearrangement was called non-productive. CDR3 was defined according to IMGT convention as the region running from the second conserved V-encoded cysteine to the conserved J-encoded phenylalanine. The earlier analysis of about 590 of the donors excluded sequences that lacked an unambiguous match to a single V gene segment. In an earlier analysis of approximately 550 of the donors, V segments were called functional above 56.7% productive rearrangements and were called segregating when the between-donor standard deviation exceeded 5%. A statistical classification framework was developed to diagnose cytomegalovirus status using the catalog of TCR beta chain sequences. In a later analysis, TCR nucleotide sequences were compared against IMGT/GENE-DB human TR gene sequences so that V and J genes could be assigned. Using the TCRdist pipeline, a later analysis assigned CDR3 sequences along with most-parsimonious VDJ recombination scenarios. In a later analysis, each TCR beta chain was defined by its CDR3 amino acid sequence together with its V-gene family, and reads without a unique V-gene family were excluded. In a later analysis, 500 to 700 highly shared, low-generation-probability nucleotide sequences were removed to address suspected cross-contamination and a sequencing artifact. In a later analysis, a clonal expansion index was calculated for each public chain from normalized within-repertoire ranks of inferred template counts. Generation probabilities in a later analysis came from a VDJ recombination model fitted to out-of-frame rearrangements, and those results were checked against IGoR. A later analysis scored TCR-TCR, TCR-HLA and TCR-CMV co-occurrence with hypergeometric tests, applying a repertoire-size bias correction to TCR pairs. False discovery rates were estimated in a later analysis by permuting HLA or CMV assignments 20 times. A later analysis grouped co-occurring TCRs with DBSCAN, adding TCRdist sequence similarity when clustering within HLA-allele-positive subsets. For co-occurrence clustering, repertoires with fewer than 30,000 or more than 120,000 public chains were excluded, along with roughly 5 repertoires with anomalous nucleotide sharing. Not all clones reach the TCRdb copy of this immuneACCESS table, which keeps in-frame sequences only. Checked studies attribute under half of the gap to unresolved V genes and leave the rest unexplained. The V and J calls and clone size were taken over from that table, and D and trimming were inferred from the DNA. Present in this sample are around 87,000 clones, roughly 80% of which were seen just once. The ten biggest clones cover about 1.2% of the sample.

Including the terminal cysteine and phenylalanine, the CDR3 comprises 17 residues. The kept DNA is CDR3 alone, 51 bases in frame from the first base. CDR1 is given as LGHNA and CDR2 as YNFKEQ, both from the germline V gene. V is pruned by 4 bases and J by 7 bases, leaving 12 bases of the junction without a gene match. This receptor was identified in a girl aged 2-9 years in good health and CMV-seropositive. The material sequenced was PBMCs. This receptor chain uses TRBV4-2 and TRBJ2-1; 11 of the junction bases match TRBD2. This receptor carries the CDR3 CASSRGVAGGVGNEQFF. The bases read TGTGCCAGCAGCCGAGGGGTAGCGGGAGGGGTGGGGAATGAGCAGTTCTTC.